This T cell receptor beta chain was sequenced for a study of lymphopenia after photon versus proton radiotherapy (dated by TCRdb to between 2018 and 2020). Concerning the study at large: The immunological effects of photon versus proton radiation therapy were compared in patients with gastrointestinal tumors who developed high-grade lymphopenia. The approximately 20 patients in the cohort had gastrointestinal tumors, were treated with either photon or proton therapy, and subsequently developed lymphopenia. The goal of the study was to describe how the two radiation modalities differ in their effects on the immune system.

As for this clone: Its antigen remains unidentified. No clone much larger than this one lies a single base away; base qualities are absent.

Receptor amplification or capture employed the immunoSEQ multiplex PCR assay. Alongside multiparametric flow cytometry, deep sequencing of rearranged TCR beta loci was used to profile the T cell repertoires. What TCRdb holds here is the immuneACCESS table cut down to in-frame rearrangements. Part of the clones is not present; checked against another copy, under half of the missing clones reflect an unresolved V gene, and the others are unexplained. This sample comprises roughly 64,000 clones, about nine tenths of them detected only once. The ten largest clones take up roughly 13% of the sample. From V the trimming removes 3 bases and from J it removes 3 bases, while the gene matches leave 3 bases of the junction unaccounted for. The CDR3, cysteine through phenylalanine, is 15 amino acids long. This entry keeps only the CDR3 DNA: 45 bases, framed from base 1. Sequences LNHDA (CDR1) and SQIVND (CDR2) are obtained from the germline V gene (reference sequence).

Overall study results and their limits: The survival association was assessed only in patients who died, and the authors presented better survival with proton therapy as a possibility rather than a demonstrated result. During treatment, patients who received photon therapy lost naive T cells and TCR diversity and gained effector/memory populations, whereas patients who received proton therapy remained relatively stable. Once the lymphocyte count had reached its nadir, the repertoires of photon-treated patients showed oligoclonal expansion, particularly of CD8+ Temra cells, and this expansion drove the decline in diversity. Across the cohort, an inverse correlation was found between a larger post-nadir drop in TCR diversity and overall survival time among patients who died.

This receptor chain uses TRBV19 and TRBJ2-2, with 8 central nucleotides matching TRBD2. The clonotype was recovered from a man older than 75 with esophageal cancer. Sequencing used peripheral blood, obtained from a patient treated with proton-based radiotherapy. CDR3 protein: CASSISGTYTGELFF. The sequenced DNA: TGTGCCAGTAGTATTAGCGGGACCTACACCGGGGAGCTGTTTTTT. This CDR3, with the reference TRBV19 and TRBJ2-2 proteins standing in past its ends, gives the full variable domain DGGITQSPKYLFRKEGQNVTLSCEQNLNHDAMYWYRQDPGQGLRLIYYSQIVNDFQKGDIAEGYSVSREKKESFPLTVTSAQKNPTAFYLCASSISGTYTGELFFGEGSRLTVL.